A single T cell receptor beta chain is shown here with its context. Its antigen is still unknown. Germline CDR1 is SGDLS and CDR2 is YYNGEE. Trimming removed 1 base from V and 4 bases from J; junction bases left unmatched: 9. This CDR3 is 16 amino acids long. The record originates from a study of CD8 T cells in Susac syndrome. Study conclusions and caveats: Clonal expansion was missing from Susac syndrome CD4+ T cell repertoires.

In blood CD8+ and CD4+ T cells, TCR beta underwent sequencing. RNA, at roughly 0.45 to 1 ug, was reverse transcribed with random hexamers. Multiplex PCR with immunoSEQ amplified the TCR beta CDR3 across 54 Vbeta and 13 Jbeta. TCRdb reprocessed the immunoSEQ multiplex PCR reads with MiXCR, giving one entry per CDR3 protein. Of about 240,000 distinct CDR3 sequences detected, 96% appear once; the ten largest clones hold 0.1%. Sequenced input: CD4+ T cells from PBMCs. This TCR was sampled from a human donor with Susac syndrome. The chain combines TRBV9 with TRBJ2-7; 9 nucleotides align to TRBD1. This CDR3 reads CASSVLPDRGNYEQYF. CDR3 sequence (DNA): TGTGCCAGCAGCGTATTACCCGACAGGGGGAATTACGAGCAGTACTTC.